This T cell receptor beta chain was profiled in a study of CD8 T cells in ankylosing spondylitis. Regarding the study as a whole: Reports say disease-linked clones showed up significantly more in matched ankylosing spondylitis synovial fluid.

There are 14 residues in the CDR3. Germline V gene data show CDR1 as MGHRA and CDR2 as YSYEKL. J gave up 4 bases and V 9 bases, and 6 bases lay outside the gene matches. Preparation of TCR beta libraries was done by quantitative 5'-RACE with molecular barcodes. TCRdb re-called the 5' RACE reads with MiXCR, one entry per CDR3 protein. The data contain 300,000 to 400,000 distinct CDR3 sequences, 20% to 25% of them singletons. With respect to this clonotype: The antigen is unknown.

The clonotype originates from a male donor with ankylosing spondylitis or in good health (not recorded which). Sequencing used blood, either unsorted or a sorted T cell fraction (not recorded which). The rearrangement uses TRBV4-1 and TRBJ2-3, with 11 bases identical to TRBD2. CDR3 residues: CASIAGGQSDTQYF. The CDR3 DNA is TGCGCCAGTATAGCGGGGGGGCAGTCAGATACGCAGTATTTT.